This T cell receptor (beta chain) was found in a study of Graves' ophthalmopathy and Graves' hyperthyroidism. The table lists this clonotype with many counts. Its specificity is not known. General observations from the study: A majority of expanded thyroid clonotypes exceeding 0.001 frequency were likewise present in blood.

From RNA, the CDR3 regions of TCR beta chains were amplified and sequenced. First-round RT-PCR used HTBI primers; second-round multiplex PCR followed. TCRdb called the multiplex PCR reads again in MiXCR, with one record for every CDR3 protein. The data contain about 620,000 distinct CDR3 sequences, about 20% of them singletons. CDR3 length equals 15 residues. The germline V and J ends were trimmed by 0 bases and 1 base, with 10 bases remaining between them. In germline, CDR1 is DFQATT, CDR2 SNEGSKA (reference sequence). Clinical symptoms, serum thyroxine, TRAb, thyroid ultrasound and orbital computed tomography determined diagnosis.

The J gene is TRBJ1-3, the V gene TRBV20-1, with TRBD1 as a possible D gene (6 bases). Sequencing was carried out using peripheral blood. This receptor was identified in a woman aged 18-29 years with stable Graves' hyperthyroidism. Some clones in this sample may be carry-over from other donors' samples. For the CDR3, the DNA is TGCAGTGCTAGAGATGGGGGGGCATCTGGAAACACCATATATTTT. It encodes CSARDGGASGNTIYF.